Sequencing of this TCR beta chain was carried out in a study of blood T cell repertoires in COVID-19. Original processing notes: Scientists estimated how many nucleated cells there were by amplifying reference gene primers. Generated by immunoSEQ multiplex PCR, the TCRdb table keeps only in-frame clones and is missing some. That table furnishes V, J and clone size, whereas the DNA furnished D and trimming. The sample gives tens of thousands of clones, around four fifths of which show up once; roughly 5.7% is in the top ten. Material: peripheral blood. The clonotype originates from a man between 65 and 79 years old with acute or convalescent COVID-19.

Written as DNA, the CDR3 is TGTGCCAGCAGTTATCCGGCAGGGTTAACAGATACGCAGTATTTT. Translating it yields CASSYPAGLTDTQYF. The J gene is TRBJ2-3, the V gene TRBV7-8, with D possibly TRBD1 on 5 matching bases. Looked up from germline, CDR1 is SGHVS and CDR2 is FQNEAQ. V lost 6 bases, J lost 3 bases, and 16 bases lay in between. The CDR3 runs 15 residues. The full variable domain, its missing parts supplied by reference TRBV7-8 and TRBJ2-3, is GAGVSQSPRYKVAKRGQDVALRCDPISGHVSLFWYQQALGQGPEFLTYFQNEAQLDKSGLPSDRFFAERPEGSVSTLKIQRTQQEDSAVYLCASSYPAGLTDTQYFGPGTRLTVL.